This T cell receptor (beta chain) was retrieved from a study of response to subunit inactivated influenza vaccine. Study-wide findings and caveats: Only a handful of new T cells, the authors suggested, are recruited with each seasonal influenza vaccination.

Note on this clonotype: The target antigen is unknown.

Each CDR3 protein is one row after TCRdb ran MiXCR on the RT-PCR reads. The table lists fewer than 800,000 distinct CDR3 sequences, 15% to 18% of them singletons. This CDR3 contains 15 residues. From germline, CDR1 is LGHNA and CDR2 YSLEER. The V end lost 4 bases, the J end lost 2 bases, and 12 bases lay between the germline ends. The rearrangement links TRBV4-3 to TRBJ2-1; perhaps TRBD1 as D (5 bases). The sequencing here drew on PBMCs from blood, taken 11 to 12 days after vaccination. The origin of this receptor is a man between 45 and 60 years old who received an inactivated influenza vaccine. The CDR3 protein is CASSLEGATYNEQFF. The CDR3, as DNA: TGCGCCAGCAGCCTGGAAGGGGCGACCTACAATGAGCAGTTCTTC.